The clone carrying this T cell receptor (beta chain) has just one count. The data were obtained in a study of blood T cell repertoires in COVID-19. Cohorts were based on clinical histories the participants reported. Exposed participants came across a COVID-19 case within 2 weeks before study entry. Germline lookup yields CDR1 SQVTM and CDR2 ANQGSEA. Trimming removed 0 bases from V and 1 base from J; junction bases left unmatched: 5. The length of the CDR3 is 15 residues. How the authors handled the data: Researchers report that nucleated cell counts were estimated from reference gene primer amplification. Assay: immunoSEQ multiplex PCR; the TCRdb copy retains only in-frame clones and omits some. That table supplies the V and J calls and clone size; D and trimming were determined from the DNA. The sample lists about 430,000 clones, roughly 88% seen once, with around 1.5% in the top ten.

The sequenced material came from PBMCs or T cells enriched from blood (not recorded which). The clonotype was recovered from a woman aged 18-35 years who had been exposed to COVID-19. V and J are TRBV29-1 and TRBJ2-7, with TRBD1 identical over 8 bases. CDR3 residues: CSVEDPTGGSYEQYF. The CDR3 coding sequence is TGCAGCGTTGAAGATCCCACAGGGGGATCCTACGAGCAGTACTTC.